The rows below give T cell receptor beta chains drawn from one sample of a study of control samples from healthy donors and cancer patients. Using immunoSEQ multiplex PCR, the repertoire was profiled, and TCRdb retains in-frame clones only, with some absent. There are some 120,000 clones in the sample; roughly 84% occur only once, and less than 9.5% lies in the top ten. Sequenced sample: blood. These receptors were taken from a man aged 40-55 years in good health. Each CDR3 is given with its conserved first and last residue. Fields, in order: CDR3 protein, CDR3 DNA, D gene, V gene, J gene, clone size. A D gene is named only where the DNA matches it firmly. A clone size is listed for some rows: how often the clone was seen (once, few, many), or a class if it is expanded.

CASSLWGVDTEAFF	TGTGCCAGCAGCTTATGGGGGGTGGACACTGAAGCTTTCTTT	NA	TRBV5-4	TRBJ1-1	NA
CASSLSGGNWNEQFF	TGTGCCAGCAGCTTATCAGGGGGAAATTGGAATGAGCAGTTCTTC	TRBD1	TRBV7-3	TRBJ2-1	NA
CASSPGSGAKTEAFF	TGTGCCAGCTCACCAGGTTCGGGGGCGAAGACTGAAGCTTTCTTT	NA	TRBV18	TRBJ1-1	NA
CASSQDRASGKQETQYF	TGCGCCAGCAGCCAAGATAGGGCTAGCGGGAAACAAGAGACCCAGTACTTC	TRBD2	TRBV4-1	TRBJ2-5	once
CASSREGGATEAFF	TGTGCCAGCAGCCGGGAGGGGGGGGCCACTGAAGCTTTCTTT	NA	TRBV3-1/TRBV3-2	TRBJ1-1	NA
CSVDGGTLNIQYF	TGCAGCGTTGATGGGGGAACTTTAAACATTCAGTACTTC	NA	TRBV29-1	TRBJ2-4	NA
CASSRQGNTEAFF	TGTGCCAGCAGCCGACAGGGGAACACTGAAGCTTTCTTT	TRBD1	TRBV7-2	TRBJ1-1	NA
CASSSGLAGGQETQYF	TGTGCCAGCAGCTCCGGACTAGCGGGGGGGCAAGAGACCCAGTACTTC	TRBD2	TRBV7-7	TRBJ2-5	NA
CASSLRWDSYEQYF	TGTGCCAGCAGCTTGCGATGGGACTCCTACGAGCAGTACTTC	NA	TRBV7-9	TRBJ2-7	few
CASSQDPPGTANTGELFF	TGCGCCAGCAGCCAAGATCCACCGGGGACAGCGAACACCGGGGAGCTGTTTTTT	TRBD1	TRBV4-3	TRBJ2-2	NA